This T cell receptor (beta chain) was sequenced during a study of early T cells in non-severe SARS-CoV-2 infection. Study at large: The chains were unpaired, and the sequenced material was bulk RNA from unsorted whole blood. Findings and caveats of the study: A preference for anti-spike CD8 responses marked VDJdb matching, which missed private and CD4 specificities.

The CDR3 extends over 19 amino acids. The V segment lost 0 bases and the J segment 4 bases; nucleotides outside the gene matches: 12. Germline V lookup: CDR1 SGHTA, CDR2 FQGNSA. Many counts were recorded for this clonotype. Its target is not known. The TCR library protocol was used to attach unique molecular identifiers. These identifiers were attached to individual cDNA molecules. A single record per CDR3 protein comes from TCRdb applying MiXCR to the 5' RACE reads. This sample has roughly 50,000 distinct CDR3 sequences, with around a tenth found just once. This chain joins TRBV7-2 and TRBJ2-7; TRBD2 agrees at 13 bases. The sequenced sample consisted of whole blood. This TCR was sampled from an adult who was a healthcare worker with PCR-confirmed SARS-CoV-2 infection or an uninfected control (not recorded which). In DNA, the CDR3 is TGTGCCAGCAGCTTAGCGGGCGGACTAGCGGGAGTTATGGAGTACGAGCAGTACTTC. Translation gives CASSLAGGLAGVMEYEQYF.